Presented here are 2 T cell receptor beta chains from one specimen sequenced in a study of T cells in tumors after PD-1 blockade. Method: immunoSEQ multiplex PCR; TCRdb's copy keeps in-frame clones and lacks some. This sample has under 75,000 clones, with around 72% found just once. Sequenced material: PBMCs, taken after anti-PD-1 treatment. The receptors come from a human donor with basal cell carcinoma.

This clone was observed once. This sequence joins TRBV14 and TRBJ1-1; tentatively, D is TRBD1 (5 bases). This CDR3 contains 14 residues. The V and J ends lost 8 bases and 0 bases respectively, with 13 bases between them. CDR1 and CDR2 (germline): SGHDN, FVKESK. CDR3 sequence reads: CASSWLGVNTEAFF. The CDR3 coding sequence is TGTGCCAGCTCCTGGTTGGGGGTGAACACTGAAGCTTTCTTT.

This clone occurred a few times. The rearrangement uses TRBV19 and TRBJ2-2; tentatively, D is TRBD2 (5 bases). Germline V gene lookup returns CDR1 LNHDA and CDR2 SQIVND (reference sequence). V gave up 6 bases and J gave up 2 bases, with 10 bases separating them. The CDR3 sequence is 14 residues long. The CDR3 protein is CASRTGINTGELFF. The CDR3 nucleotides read TGTGCCAGTAGAACGGGGATTAACACCGGGGAGCTGTTTTTT.